Included here is one T cell receptor (beta chain) sequence, with context. Its antigen is unknown. Base qualities are not recorded, but no much larger clone differs from it by a single base. Peripheral blood CD8+ and CD4+ T cells from healthy donors, Susac syndrome patients and multiple sclerosis patients were profiled using high-throughput TCR beta sequencing. The multiple sclerosis controls were treatment-naive patients who had stable or active relapsing-remitting disease and met the revised McDonald criteria. Bulk CD8+ and CD4+ T cells were purified magnetically by negative isolation, whereas CD8+ TEMRA cells were enriched by FACS. Blood was collected in EDTA tubes and processed within 24 hours, with PBMCs isolated through density gradient centrifugation. PBMCs intended for TCR sequencing were cryopreserved in liquid nitrogen and were subsequently thawed in a 37 degrees C water bath. The sorted or isolated CD4+, CD8+ and CD8+ TEMRA cells had a purity of 90% or higher.

This sample was included in a study of CD8 T cells in Susac syndrome (dated by TCRdb to between 2019 and 2020). With respect to the entire study: Repertoire sequencing was used to test whether CD8+ T cell activation and differentiation in Susac syndrome was antigen driven. CD8+ T cell repertoire clonality was compared between some 12 healthy donors, some 14 Susac syndrome patients and approximately 16 multiple sclerosis patients.

RNA was extracted using the RNeasy kit, and roughly 0.45 to 1 ug of the RNA was reverse transcribed with random hexamers. The immunoSEQ multiplex PCR assay, covering 54 Vbeta and 13 Jbeta segments, was used to amplify TCR beta CDR3 regions. To correct PCR amplification bias, a synthetic template baseline was used for both primer optimization and computational correction. In the source study's methods: Reads were annotated to V, D and J genes per IMGT and analyzed with immunoSEQ Analyzer, keeping only productive sequences. Clonality was computed as one minus Shannon entropy normalized by log2 of the number of productive unique sequences. For each patient and control, public and private clones were evaluated among the 100 most prevalent clones. Clones were defined as Susac-specific if absent from the healthy and MS cohorts, from approximately 1,100 published viral clones and from other ImmuneACCESS disease sequences. TCRdb took the public reads, trimmed them with fastp at Q25, ran MiXCR for clone calling and kept in-frame beta chains. A single entry per CDR3 protein holds the most common genes and DNA from its merged rows. TCRdb's processing, not the authors' own work, is the source of the V and J calls. The sample includes 130,000 or so distinct CDR3 sequences, with around 91% observed a single time. About 0.23% of the sample is taken by the ten largest.

The full study reports these points: The number of individuals in the TCR sequencing and HLA analysis was acknowledged as relatively small.

This sequence was found in a human donor with multiple sclerosis. The sequencing input was CD8+ T cells from PBMCs.

The nucleotide sequence reads as follows: TGTGCCAGCAGCCAAGATACTAGCGGCCACAATGAGCAGTTCTTC. Its protein product is CASSQDTSGHNEQFF. The sequence links TRBV3-1 to TRBJ2-1, and 8 bases in between align with TRBD2. Compared with germline, V lacks 0 bases and J lacks 5 bases; bases without a gene match: 3. Based on the germline V gene (reference sequence), the CDR1 and CDR2 sequences are LGHDT and YNNKEL. Measured from the cysteine to the phenylalanine, the CDR3 is 15 residues long. The kept DNA is CDR3 alone, 45 bases in frame from the first base.